These 8 T cell receptor beta chains share one sample of origin, sequenced in a study of blood T cell repertoires in COVID-19. The repertoire was sequenced with immunoSEQ multiplex PCR; TCRdb's copy has only in-frame clones and lacks some. Of some 70,000 clones listed, approximately 79% are singletons. Sequences were obtained from peripheral blood. These receptors were collected from a woman aged 55-70 years with acute or convalescent COVID-19.

This clone has only one observation. The V call is TRBV11-2, the J call TRBJ1-3; D possibly corresponds to TRBD1 (5 bases). The CDR3 has 16 residues. The V and J ends lost 0 bases and 2 bases respectively, with 11 bases between them. Germline-derived CDR1 and CDR2 are SGHAT and FQNNGV. DNA for the CDR3: TGTGCCAGCAGCTTAGATCAGCCAGGGACTGGAAACACCATATATTTT. Protein sequence: CASSLDQPGTGNTIYF.

This chain joins TRBV24-1 and TRBJ2-1; 11 nucleotides line up with TRBD2. This CDR3 has 13 residues. V trimming: 5 bases; J trimming: 10 bases; junction bases outside the gene matches: 3. CDR1 and CDR2 from the germline V gene are KGHDR and SFDVKD. Here the CDR3 reads CATSVVAGGEQFF. Here the CDR3 DNA reads TGTGCCACCAGTGTTGTAGCGGGGGGGGAGCAGTTCTTC.

The V gene is TRBV19, the J gene TRBJ2-5; perhaps TRBD2 as D (7 bases). Trimming took off 6 bases at V and 5 bases at J, with 19 bases between the two ends. This CDR3 is built from 15 residues. CDR1 is LNHDA and CDR2 is SQIVND in the germline V gene (reference sequence). DNA for the CDR3: TGTGCCAGTAGCACGGGGGGCAGGGTTCACGAGACCCAGTACTTC. Translated: CASSTGGRVHETQYF.

The CDR3 sequence is CATMPSGGVEGYNEQFF. DNA for the CDR3: TGTGCCACCATGCCAAGCGGGGGGGTAGAGGGGTACAATGAGCAGTTCTTC. The rearrangement links TRBV15 to TRBJ2-1, with 10 positions matching TRBD2. V gave up 7 bases and J gave up 4 bases; unmatched junction bases: 13. Per germline, CDR1 LNHNV and CDR2 YYDKDF (reference sequence). The CDR3 has 17 residues.

The V gene is TRBV6-2 or TRBV6-3, the J gene TRBJ1-5, with TRBD1 matching 7 bases. Trimming removed 5 bases from V and 5 bases from J; junction bases left unmatched: 6. Germline V lookup: CDR1 MNHEY, CDR2 SVGEGT. CDR3 length: 14 residues. The CDR3 loop reads CASSRQGVYQPQHF. The CDR3 DNA reads TGTGCCAGCAGTCGACAGGGCGTTTATCAGCCCCAGCATTTT.

This chain connects TRBV7-2 to TRBJ1-1; no definite D call. The ends were cut back, 3 bases at V and 0 bases at J, with 5 bases in the middle. The CDR3 is made up of 13 amino acids. Germline CDR1 reads SGHTA; CDR2 reads FQGNSA. In DNA form, the CDR3 reads TGTGCCAGCAGCTTGTATATGAACACTGAAGCTTTCTTT. The encoded protein is CASSLYMNTEAFF.

The V gene is TRBV29-1, the J gene TRBJ1-1, with 7 bases lining up with TRBD1. CDR3 length: 13 residues. Germline CDR1 SQVTM, CDR2 ANQGSEA. Germline trimming cut 7 bases from V and 2 bases from J; bases unmatched to any gene: 7. CDR3 loop: CSAGQATNTEAFF. In nucleotides, the CDR3 is TGCAGCGCCGGACAGGCCACAAACACTGAAGCTTTCTTT.

This chain connects TRBV6-5 to TRBJ2-1; possibly TRBD1 for D (5 bases). Germline values: CDR1 MNHEY, CDR2 SVGAGI. The V end was cut by 3 bases, the J end by 9 bases, with 12 bases between. CDR3 length: 13 amino acids. CDR3 nucleotides: TGTGCCAGCAGTTATGGGGTAAGGGGTGAGCAGTTCTTC. It specifies CASSYGVRGEQFF.